This paragraph reports one TCR beta chain. The V and J ends lost 5 bases and 0 bases, in that order; junction bases with no gene match: 14. The germline V gene encodes CDR1 SGHVS and CDR2 FNYEAQ. The CDR3 is 18 residues long. These data are taken from a study of technical replicates of blood from several donors. Generated by immunoSEQ multiplex PCR, the TCRdb table keeps only in-frame clones and is missing some. The profile shows approximately 13,000 clones, 80% to 90% of them singletons. Sample: PBMCs. The receptor was derived from a human donor in good health. The J gene is TRBJ1-2, the V gene TRBV7-6; 8 nucleotides align to TRBD1. For the CDR3, the DNA is TGTGCCAGCAGCCAACCTCTGGGACAGGCCGAAGCTAACTATGGCTACACCTTC. Its translation is CASSQPLGQAEANYGYTF.